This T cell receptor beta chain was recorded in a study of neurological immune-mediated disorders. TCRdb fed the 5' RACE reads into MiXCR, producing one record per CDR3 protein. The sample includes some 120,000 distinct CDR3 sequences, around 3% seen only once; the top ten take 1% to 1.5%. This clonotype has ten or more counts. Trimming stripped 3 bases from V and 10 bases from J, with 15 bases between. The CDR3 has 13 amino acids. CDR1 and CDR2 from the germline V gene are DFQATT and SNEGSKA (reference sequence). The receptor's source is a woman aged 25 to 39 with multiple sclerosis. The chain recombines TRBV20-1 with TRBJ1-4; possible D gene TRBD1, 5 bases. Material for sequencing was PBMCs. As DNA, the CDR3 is TGCAGTGCTAGGACCGGGGACGAGGGAAAACTGTTTTTT. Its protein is CSARTGDEGKLFF.